These T cell receptor beta chains were read from a single sample in a study of human versus mouse CDR3 diversity and MHC coevolution. Sequencing used immunoSEQ multiplex PCR; TCRdb keeps in-frame clones, though not all of them. The sample has approximately 81,000 clones; about 93% are singletons. Sequencing used naive CD4+ T cells from blood. The receptors were gathered from a person aged 25 to 69 in good health. CDR3s include the opening cysteine and the closing phenylalanine or tryptophan. The D gene is left open where the match is weak. Part of the rows lack a size; the others show once, few, many or a class for expanded clones.

15	TRBV9	TRBJ2-1	NA	NA	CASSQGTLGANEQFF	TGTGCCAGCAGCCAAGGGACATTGGGTGCCAATGAGCAGTTCTTC
14	TRBV25-1	TRBJ1-5	NA	NA	CASRQQGDNQPQHF	TGTGCCAGCAGGCAACAGGGAGACAATCAGCCCCAGCATTTT
15	TRBV11-2	TRBJ2-7	NA	NA	CASSIRGGFNYAQYF	TGTGCCAGCAGCATCCGAGGGGGATTCAATTACGCGCAGTACTTC
13	TRBV11-3	TRBJ1-1	NA	NA	CASSTDRYTEAFF	TGTGCCAGCAGCACCGACAGGTACACTGAAGCTTTCTTT
15	TRBV7-3	TRBJ1-5	NA	NA	CASSLNGGSNQPQHF	TGTGCCAGCAGCTTAAACGGGGGTAGCAATCAGCCCCAGCATTTT
14	TRBV7-2	TRBJ2-1	NA	NA	CASSLFRRRDEQFF	TGTGCCAGCAGCTTATTCCGGAGGAGGGATGAGCAGTTCTTC
15	TRBV27	TRBJ1-5	TRBD1	NA	CASGQGAGSNQPQHF	TGTGCCAGCGGCCAGGGGGCAGGTAGCAATCAGCCCCAGCATTTT
10	TRBV28	TRBJ2-7	NA	NA	CASGDYEQYF	TGTGCCAGCGGAGACTACGAGCAGTACTTC
15	TRBV5-1	TRBJ1-1	NA	NA	CASSLVQGLNTEAFF	TGCGCCAGCAGCTTGGTACAGGGTCTGAACACTGAAGCTTTCTTT
14	TRBV7-9	TRBJ1-5	TRBD1	NA	CASSPQGADQPQHF	TGTGCCAGCAGCCCTCAGGGGGCGGATCAGCCCCAGCATTTT
15	TRBV5-1	TRBJ2-1	NA	NA	CASSPTPEGYSEQFF	TGCGCCAGCAGCCCGACCCCTGAGGGATACAGTGAGCAGTTCTTC
16	TRBV7-2	TRBJ2-1	NA	once	CASSPWGGSSYNEQFF	TGTGCCAGCAGCCCCTGGGGGGGCAGCTCCTACAATGAGCAGTTCTTC
14	TRBV7-2	TRBJ1-2	TRBD1	NA	CASSFGQGAYGYTF	TGTGCCAGCAGCTTTGGACAGGGGGCCTATGGCTACACCTTC
16	TRBV7-3	TRBJ2-1	TRBD2	NA	CASSQYSGLEIYEQFF	TGTGCCAGCAGCCAGTACTCGGGACTAGAGATATATGAGCAGTTCTTC
16	TRBV6-6	TRBJ1-5	NA	NA	CASSATGSVRNQPQHF	TGTGCCAGCAGTGCCACAGGGTCTGTAAGGAATCAGCCCCAGCATTTT
12	TRBV7-2	TRBJ1-5	NA	NA	CASSPAGQPQHF	TGTGCCAGCAGCCCCGCGGGTCAGCCCCAGCATTTT
15	TRBV9	TRBJ2-7	NA	NA	CASSLSPGVGNEQYF	TGTGCCAGCAGCCTAAGTCCAGGGGTAGGGAACGAGCAGTACTTC
12	TRBV12-5	TRBJ1-1	NA	few	CASVGLVTEAFF	TGTGCTAGTGTGGGCTTGGTTACTGAAGCTTTCTTT
17	TRBV5-1	TRBJ2-1	TRBD2	NA	CASSLGPLAGGYNEQFF	TGCGCCAGCAGCTTGGGGCCCCTAGCGGGAGGGTACAATGAGCAGTTCTTC